A selection of T cell receptor beta chains follows, all from one sample in a study of cytomegalovirus exposure and HLA in healthy donors. The repertoire was sequenced with immunoSEQ multiplex PCR; TCRdb's copy has only in-frame clones and lacks some. The sample has approximately 72,000 clones; 78% are singletons. The sequencing input was PBMCs. These receptors all stem from a male donor in good health and CMV-seropositive. Each CDR3 is given with its conserved first and last residue. D genes are given only for firm matches. The size entry is marked missing in some rows and otherwise reads once, few, many or a size class.

D gene	V gene	J gene	clone size	CDR3 DNA	CDR3 protein
.	TRBV11-3	TRBJ2-7	.	TGTGCCAGCAGTTCAAGAGACTCCTACGAGCAGTACTTC	CASSSRDSYEQYF
TRBD2	TRBV27	TRBJ2-5	.	TGTGCCAGCAGTGCGGTGACTAGCAGCTCCTCGGCCCAGTACTTC	CASSAVTSSSSAQYF
.	TRBV13	TRBJ1-3	.	TGTGCCAGCAGCTACCGGGGCTCTGGAAACACCATATATTTT	CASSYRGSGNTIYF
.	TRBV19	TRBJ1-2	.	TGTGCCAGTAGTCGACGCAACAGTCATGGCTACACCTTC	CASSRRNSHGYTF
TRBD1	TRBV27	TRBJ2-7	.	TGTGCCAGCAGTTTGGTGGGGGACAGGTATAACGAGCAGTACTTC	CASSLVGDRYNEQYF
.	TRBV11-2	TRBJ1-1	.	TGTGCCAGCAGCCTCGCAGGGGCATTGGGCACTGAAGCTTTCTTT	CASSLAGALGTEAFF
.	TRBV2	TRBJ1-5	.	TGTGCCAGCACCAACAGACAGACATATAGCAATCAGCCCCAGCATTTT	CASTNRQTYSNQPQHF
.	TRBV7-3	TRBJ1-1	.	TGTGCCAGCAGCTTAATGCCAGGGGAATCGAGAACTGAAGCTTTCTTT	CASSLMPGESRTEAFF
TRBD2	TRBV6-1	TRBJ2-7	.	TGTGCCAGCAGTGAAGGGGCTAGCGGGAGTCATGAGCAGTACTTC	CASSEGASGSHEQYF
TRBD2	TRBV19	TRBJ2-1	.	TGTGCCACCTCGGGACTAGATGTCAATGAGCAGTTCTTC	CATSGLDVNEQFF
TRBD1	TRBV7-2	TRBJ1-2	.	TGTGCCACCACTACCGACAGGGACTATGGCTACACCTTC	CATTTDRDYGYTF
.	TRBV19	TRBJ2-3	.	TGTGCCAGTATGAACTTACGTGAGAGCACAGATACGCAGTATTTT	CASMNLRESTDTQYF
.	TRBV6-5	TRBJ1-2	.	TGTGCCAGCAGTTACTCTACCGCGGCCGGTTTAGGCTACACCTTC	CASSYSTAAGLGYTF
.	TRBV28	TRBJ2-1	.	TGTGCCAGCAGTCCAGGGGCTACCTACAATGAGCAGTTCTTC	CASSPGATYNEQFF
.	TRBV25-1	TRBJ2-1	once	TGTGCCAGCAGTGAAAGCGGCCAGCAGTTCTTC	CASSESGQQFF
TRBD2	TRBV11-2	TRBJ2-3	.	TGTGCCAGCAGCTTTCTAGCGGGAAGCACAGATACGCAGTATTTT	CASSFLAGSTDTQYF
TRBD1	TRBV25-1	TRBJ2-5	.	TGTGCCAGCATGGGACAGGGGACTGAAGAGACCCAGTACTTC	CASMGQGTEETQYF
.	TRBV20-1	TRBJ1-5	.	TGCAGTGCTAGCCATAATCAGCCCCAGCATTTT	CSASHNQPQHF
.	TRBV11-2	TRBJ1-6	.	TGTGCCAGCAGCTTATCACCAGGGTATAATTCACCCCTCCACTTT	CASSLSPGYNSPLHF
.	TRBV2	TRBJ2-7	few	TGTGCCAGCGGGATAGGGGTGCGGGAGCAGTACTTC	CASGIGVREQYF
.	TRBV13	TRBJ1-1	once	TGTGCCAGCACTTACGCGCCCCCGAACACTGAAGCTTTCTTT	CASTYAPPNTEAFF
.	TRBV30	TRBJ1-4	.	TGTGCCTGGAGGACAGAGCTTAATGAAAAACTGTTTTTT	CAWRTELNEKLFF
.	TRBV10-3	TRBJ1-3	.	TGTGCCATCAGTGTGCGGGGGTCTATGTTGGGAAACACCATATATTTT	CAISVRGSMLGNTIYF
.	TRBV6-6	TRBJ1-1	few	TGTGCCAGCAGTTACTCGGCAGGGGATTACACTGAAGCTTTCTTT	CASSYSAGDYTEAFF
TRBD2	TRBV6-4	TRBJ2-3	few	TGTGCCAGCAGTGACTCTGAGCGGGGGTTCACAGATACGCAGTATTTT	CASSDSERGFTDTQYF
.	TRBV5-4	TRBJ2-5	.	TGTGCCAGCGGGGGGTTCCAAGAGACCCAGTACTTC	CASGGFQETQYF
.	TRBV4-3	TRBJ1-2	few	TGCGCCAGCAGCCCAGATCCGCGGGTTCTTAACTATGGCTACACCTTC	CASSPDPRVLNYGYTF
TRBD2	TRBV6-1	TRBJ2-5	.	TGTGCCAGCCATACGTCGGCGGGGGTAGAGACCCAGTACTTC	CASHTSAGVETQYF
TRBD1	TRBV4-1	TRBJ1-3	many	TGCGCCAGCAGCCAGTACCGACAGGGCCACTCTGGAAACACCATATATTTT	CASSQYRQGHSGNTIYF
TRBD1	TRBV9	TRBJ1-2	once	TGTGCCAGCAGCGTGAGCCGGGACAGGGGCCTAAACTATGGCTACACCTTC	CASSVSRDRGLNYGYTF
.	TRBV6-5	TRBJ2-5	few	TGTGCCAGCAGCCGAAGGGTAGGGGGAGAGACCCAGTACTTC	CASSRRVGGETQYF
.	TRBV6-1	TRBJ2-1	.	TGTGCCAGCAGTCCCGGGGGCAATGAGCAGTTCTTC	CASSPGGNEQFF
.	TRBV5-6	TRBJ2-6	.	TGTGCCAGCGTCCCTAGGCGGGGCGACGCCTCTGGGGCCAACGTCCTGACTTTC	CASVPRRGDASGANVLTF
.	TRBV11-1	TRBJ2-7	.	TGTGCCAGCAGCTTGGGCGGGTCACTCTACGAGCAGTACTTC	CASSLGGSLYEQYF
.	TRBV7-9	TRBJ2-7	.	TGTTCCAGCAGCTTAACGGAGGGGCACGAGCAGTACTTC	CSSSLTEGHEQYF
.	TRBV7-2	TRBJ2-7	.	TGTGCCAGCAGCCCGCTGAGGTACGAGCAGTACTTC	CASSPLRYEQYF
.	TRBV5-1	TRBJ2-1	.	TGCGCCAGCAGAGTCGCCAGGGGAGATGAGCAGTTCTTC	CASRVARGDEQFF
.	TRBV28	TRBJ2-2	.	TGTGCCAGCACTAACCGCCGGGAGCTGTTTTTT	CASTNRRELFF
.	TRBV19	TRBJ2-1	.	TGTGCCAGTAGTTCCATACAGGGCGTGTTGGTCAATGAGCAGTTCTTC	CASSSIQGVLVNEQFF
TRBD2	TRBV6-5	TRBJ2-1	.	TGTGCCAGCAGTTACTACGCTAGCGGGGCGTACAATGAGCAGTTCTTC	CASSYYASGAYNEQFF
TRBD1	TRBV2	TRBJ1-2	.	TGTGCCAGCAGTGAAATTGACAGGGCATACTATGGCTACACCTTC	CASSEIDRAYYGYTF
TRBD1	TRBV7-6	TRBJ2-7	.	TGTGCCAGCAGCGTGAGGCCGGGACAGGGGTCCGAGCAGTACTTC	CASSVRPGQGSEQYF
TRBD1	TRBV29-1	TRBJ2-2	.	TGCAGCGCCCTCGGCATCACCGGGACAGGGGGTGTCACCGGGGAGCTGTTTTTT	CSALGITGTGGVTGELFF
.	TRBV7-2	TRBJ1-5	.	TGTGCCAGCAGGTCAGAGGGTGCCCAGCCCCAGCATTTT	CASRSEGAQPQHF
.	TRBV7-3	TRBJ1-1	.	TGTGCCAGCAGCTTAAATCCCCGAGGGACTGAAGCTTTCTTT	CASSLNPRGTEAFF
TRBD1	TRBV18	TRBJ2-7	.	TGTGCCAGCTCACTCCGAGGGGAAGGGGGCCGCGAGCAGTACTTC	CASSLRGEGGREQYF
TRBD2	TRBV6-5	TRBJ2-2	.	TGTGCCAGCAGTTACTCGGGGGGGTACACCGGGGAGCTGTTTTTT	CASSYSGGYTGELFF
TRBD1	TRBV7-2	TRBJ2-7	.	TGTGCCAGCAGCTATGGGACAGGGACTTACGAGCAGTACTTC	CASSYGTGTYEQYF
TRBD2	TRBV28	TRBJ2-1	.	TGTGCCAGCAGTCCGCGGACTAGCGTAATTCCCAATGAGCAGTTCTTC	CASSPRTSVIPNEQFF
TRBD1	TRBV2	TRBJ1-1	.	TGTGCCACCAGAGCGGACAGGGGGTTGGCTGAAGCTTTCTTT	CATRADRGLAEAFF